Listed here is a single TCR beta chain. At one end the junction does not follow the germline gene, possibly because of a read error. This CDR3 is 17 amino acids long. Germline CDR1 is LGHNT and CDR2 is FRNRAP. The data were obtained in a study of CD4 and CD8 cells across lung adenocarcinoma regions. A single record per CDR3 protein comes from TCRdb applying MiXCR to the PCR reads. The sample has 5,000 or so distinct CDR3 sequences; about 61% are singletons. Donors had localized lung adenocarcinoma, a non-small cell lung cancer. The J gene is TRBJ2-3, the V gene TRBV12-5; 7 positions agree with TRBD2. The sequence derives from a male donor with lung adenocarcinoma. The CD4 and CD8 labels of this study may be unreliable. Sequenced input: CD4+ T cells from the center of a lung tumor. The DNA of the CDR3 is TGTGCTAGTGGTTTGGGCCGGGGGAGCGGGGACCCAGAGACGCAGTATTTT. This codes for CASGLGRGSGDPETQYF.